The clone carrying this TCR beta chain appeared many times. Its antigen remains unknown. The source of the sample is a study of tumor and adjacent non-tumor tissue in lung cancer. The study, taken as a whole, reports: Compared with tumor, normal lung showed significantly lower TCR diversity.

The length of the CDR3 is 15 residues. Germline values: CDR1 SGHRS, CDR2 YFSETQ. Trimming removed 4 bases from V and 1 base from J; junction bases left unmatched: 6. No cell sorting was done before RNA was extracted from the tissue. The normal lung tissue was taken more than 3 cm from the tumor edge. The library came from three nested PCR rounds adapted from ARM-PCR protocols. TCRdb analysed the multiplex PCR reads with MiXCR anew, one entry per CDR3 protein. This sample has approximately 47,000 distinct CDR3 sequences; around 60% occur once, and the top ten carry around 28%. J is TRBJ2-3 and V is TRBV5-1; 7 bases are a match to TRBD1. This TCR came from a woman in her sixties or seventies with non-small cell lung cancer. The sequenced sample was distant non-tumor lung tissue. The CDR3 loop is CASSRTGVGTDTQYF. In DNA, the CDR3 is TGCGCCAGCAGCAGAACAGGGGTCGGCACAGATACGCAGTATTTT. The complete variable domain, with remaining parts taken from reference TRBV5-1 and TRBJ2-3, reads KAGVTQTPRYLIKTRGQQVTLSCSPISGHRSVSWYQQTPGQGLQFLFEYFSETQRNKGNFPGRFSGRQFSNSRSEMNVSTLELGDSALYLCASSRTGVGTDTQYFGPGTRLTVL.